What follows are 28 T cell receptor beta chains derived from one specimen sequenced in a study of OX40 agonist ivuxolimab in advanced cancers. Produced via immunoSEQ multiplex PCR; TCRdb's table is partial and in-frame only. The table lists around 60,000 clones, roughly nine tenths of them singletons. This sample comprised CD4+ or CD8+ T cells sorted from blood, obtained in a trial of the OX40 agonist ivuxolimab. Receptor source: an adult with an advanced solid tumor such as melanoma, head and neck, liver or kidney cancer.

This chain joins TRBV10-3 and TRBJ2-1; D is perhaps TRBD1 (6 bases). CDR1 ENHRY and CDR2 SYGVKD come from the germline V gene. CDR3 length: 15 amino acids. Trimming cost V 11 bases and J 0 bases, with 17 bases left between them. CDR3 residues: CAATAGTISYNEQFF. DNA for the CDR3: TGTGCCGCCACCGCCGGGACAATCTCCTACAATGAGCAGTTCTTC.

Turning to this clone: An end of the junction differs from the germline gene, which may be a read error. The chain has TRBV4-2 and TRBJ2-6; no reliable D call. Germline V gene data show CDR1 as LGHNA and CDR2 as YNFKEQ. The length of the CDR3 is 18 residues. CDR3 coding DNA: TGTGCCAGCAGCGAAGAAGGCAAAGGTAAAAGTCGGGCCAACGTCCTGACTTTC. Its translation is CASSEEGKGKSRANVLTF.

The chain uses TRBV11-2 and TRBJ2-3; possibly TRBD1 or TRBD2 for D (5 bases each). Germline V CDR1 and CDR2: SGHAT, FQNNGV. The CDR3 runs to 12 residues. Trimming removed 6 bases from V and 7 bases from J, with 11 bases in between. In DNA form, the CDR3 reads TGTGCCAGCAGGGCAGGGAGCTATACGCAGTATTTT. Translation: CASRAGSYTQYF.

The rearrangement uses TRBV18 and TRBJ2-1; TRBD2 aligns across 15 bases. Germline loops: CDR1 KGHSH, CDR2 LQKENI. J was trimmed by 1 base and V by 4 bases; bases with no gene match: 5. CDR3 size: 18 residues. The CDR3 coding sequence is TGTGCCAGCTCACGGACTAGCGGGAGGGCCGGATCCTACAATGAGCAGTTCTTC. Translated, it gives CASSRTSGRAGSYNEQFF.

The rearrangement uses TRBV30 and TRBJ1-4, with 7 positions matching TRBD1. Germline lookup yields CDR1 GTSNPN and CDR2 SVGIG (reference sequence). J lost 0 bases, V lost 0 bases, and 4 bases had no gene match. The CDR3 loop spans 16 amino acids. CDR3 sequence reads: CAWSVGTVSTNEKLFF. DNA of the CDR3: TGTGCCTGGAGTGTAGGGACAGTTTCAACTAATGAAAAACTGTTTTTT.

This sequence joins TRBV19 and TRBJ1-2; 9 bases fit TRBD1. The CDR3 has 13 residues. CDR1 is LNHDA, CDR2 SQIVND, per germline (reference sequence). With V trimmed by 6 bases and J by 4 bases, 3 bases remained unmatched. The CDR3 nucleotides read TGTGCCAGTAGGCCGGGACAGGGCTATGGCTACACCTTC. Translated, it gives CASRPGQGYGYTF.

J is TRBJ2-7 and V is TRBV6-6; D gene unclear. The V gene's germline CDR1 is MNHNY and CDR2 SVGAGI (reference sequence). The CDR3 is made up of 15 amino acids. V dropped 5 bases and J dropped 0 bases, with 14 bases sitting between them. The CDR3 nucleotides are TGTGCCAGCAGTACGAGGCCAGGTTTCTCCTACGAGCAGTACTTC. Its translation: CASSTRPGFSYEQYF.

The V gene is TRBV6-5, the J gene TRBJ1-1; D gene ambiguous. This CDR3 contains 14 residues. V lost 4 bases, J lost 3 bases, and 12 bases lay in between. Germline lookup yields CDR1 MNHEY and CDR2 SVGAGI. The CDR3 here is CASSSGFRYTEAFF. The CDR3 region has the DNA TGTGCCAGCAGTTCAGGCTTTCGCTACACTGAAGCTTTCTTT.

The J gene is TRBJ2-4, the V gene TRBV18; 9 bases agree with TRBD2. Germline CDR1 reads KGHSH; CDR2 reads LQKENI. The length of the CDR3 is 13 residues. The V segment lost 3 bases and the J segment 10 bases; nucleotides outside the gene matches: 4. The CDR3 sequence: CASSPASGVIQYF. The DNA of the CDR3 is TGTGCCAGCTCACCGGCTAGCGGGGTTATTCAGTACTTC.

V is TRBV5-6 and J is TRBJ2-3; 10 bases agree with TRBD1. This CDR3 contains 14 residues. Germline values: CDR1 SGHDT, CDR2 YYEEEE. The trim removed 4 bases at V and 4 bases at J, leaving 3 bases unmatched. This CDR3 is CASSRDRGSDTQYF. Here the CDR3 DNA reads TGTGCCAGCAGCAGGGACAGGGGTTCAGATACGCAGTATTTT.

This clone appeared a few times. J is TRBJ2-1 and V is TRBV11-2; D gene uncertain. CDR1 and CDR2 (germline): SGHAT, FQNNGV. CDR3 length equals 11 residues. Trimming cost V 0 bases and J 13 bases, with 7 bases left between them. The CDR3 loop reads CASSLDVTQFF. The CDR3 nucleotides are TGTGCCAGCAGCTTAGACGTCACTCAGTTCTTC.

About this clone: Other DNA sequences from this sample encode an identical CDR3 as well. The chain recombines TRBV7-8 with TRBJ2-3, with a weak D call TRBD2 (6 bases). This CDR3 comprises 14 residues. V was trimmed by 5 bases and J by 4 bases, leaving 13 bases between them. From germline, CDR1 is SGHVS and CDR2 FQNEAQ. CDR3 protein: CASSVGTFADTQYF. The CDR3 DNA reads TGTGCCAGCAGCGTTGGGACTTTCGCAGATACGCAGTATTTT. Combining the CDR3 with reference TRBV7-8 and TRBJ2-3 gives the whole variable domain GAGVSQSPRYKVAKRGQDVALRCDPISGHVSLFWYQQALGQGPEFLTYFQNEAQLDKSGLPSDRFFAERPEGSVSTLKIQRTQQEDSAVYLCASSVGTFADTQYFGPGTRLTVL.

The rearrangement links TRBV27 to TRBJ2-1, with a tentative D call TRBD2 (6 bases). Germline V gene lookup returns CDR1 MNHEY and CDR2 SMNVEV (reference sequence). CDR3 length equals 11 residues. Trimming left V 7 bases short and J 8 bases short, with 9 bases between. CDR3 in DNA: TGTGCCAGCACGGGGGAGCATGAGCAGTTCTTC. Translation: CASTGEHEQFF.

The chain employs TRBV28 and TRBJ2-5, with D tentatively TRBD2 (5 bases). CDR1 and CDR2 from the germline V gene are MDHEN and SYDVKM. The CDR3 totals 12 residues. V lost 5 bases, J lost 9 bases, and 13 bases lay in between. DNA for the CDR3: TGTGCCAGCAGTCGGGATCTGATGGCCCAGTACTTC. This sequence encodes CASSRDLMAQYF. Supplemented by reference TRBV28 and TRBJ2-5, the full variable domain reads DVKVTQSSRYLVKRTGEKVFLECVQDMDHENMFWYRQDPGLGLRLIYFSYDVKMKEKGDIPEGYSVSREKKERFSLILESASTNQTSMYLCASSRDLMAQYFGPGTRLLVL.

The V and J genes are TRBV19 and TRBJ1-1, with D uncertain. V was clipped by 5 bases and J by 1 base, with 5 bases between them. From germline, CDR1 is LNHDA and CDR2 SQIVND (reference sequence). There are 12 residues in the CDR3. The CDR3 loop is CASSPSNTEAFF. CDR3 coding DNA: TGTGCCAGTAGTCCCTCGAACACTGAAGCTTTCTTT. The full variable domain, rest sourced from reference TRBV19 and TRBJ1-1, is DGGITQSPKYLFRKEGQNVTLSCEQNLNHDAMYWYRQDPGQGLRLIYYSQIVNDFQKGDIAEGYSVSREKKESFPLTVTSAQKNPTAFYLCASSPSNTEAFFGQGTRLTVV.

The chain recombines TRBV10-1 with TRBJ2-3, with 8 nucleotides matching TRBD1. The germline gives CDR1 WNHNN, CDR2 SYGVQD (reference sequence). V dropped 3 bases and J dropped 2; count of bases not matched to a gene: 10. CDR3 length: 17 amino acids. This chain's CDR3 is CASSDYPGQANTDTQYF. For the CDR3, the DNA is TGCGCCAGCAGTGACTACCCGGGACAGGCTAACACAGATACGCAGTATTTT.

There are a few counts of this clone. The rearrangement uses TRBV28 and TRBJ1-6; D is perhaps TRBD1 (5 bases). The CDR3 runs to 17 residues. The germline V gene encodes CDR1 MDHEN and CDR2 SYDVKM. V shed 1 base and J shed 5 bases, with 15 bases lying between them. The CDR3 protein is CASSLYGDRVHNSPLHF. The CDR3 DNA is TGTGCCAGCAGTTTATACGGTGACAGAGTCCATAATTCACCCCTCCACTTT. Drawing the rest from reference TRBV28 and TRBJ1-6, the complete variable domain is DVKVTQSSRYLVKRTGEKVFLECVQDMDHENMFWYRQDPGLGLRLIYFSYDVKMKEKGDIPEGYSVSREKKERFSLILESASTNQTSMYLCASSLYGDRVHNSPLHFGNGTRLTVT.

The CDR3 loop is CASSLKGAQPQHF. The CDR3 coding sequence is TGTGCCAGCAGCTTAAAGGGAGCTCAGCCCCAGCATTTT. The chain has TRBV7-8 and TRBJ1-5; no definite D call. The CDR3 extends over 13 amino acids. The V and J ends lost 2 bases and 6 bases respectively, with 8 bases between them. CDR1 SGHVS and CDR2 FQNEAQ come from the germline V gene.

The rearrangement uses TRBV4-2 and TRBJ2-5, with 7 bases fitting TRBD2. The V and J ends lost 0 bases and 11 bases, in that order; junction bases with no gene match: 6. CDR1 is LGHNA, CDR2 YNFKEQ, per germline. CDR3 size: 13 residues. The CDR3 DNA follows: TGTGCCAGCAGCCAAGAAGGGGCGGGGGAGCAGTACTTC. This sequence encodes CASSQEGAGEQYF.

The chain combines TRBV28 with TRBJ2-7; D call uncertain. The length of the CDR3 is 14 residues. Germline lookup yields CDR1 MDHEN and CDR2 SYDVKM. Trimming cost V 4 bases and J 0 bases, with 10 bases left between them. The CDR3 DNA follows: TGTGCCAGCAGTTCAACTTCGGGCTCCTACGAGCAGTACTTC. Encoded protein: CASSSTSGSYEQYF.

The chain employs TRBV7-7 and TRBJ1-4, with no clear D. The V gene lost 2 bases and the J gene lost 11 bases, with 6 bases spanning the gap. The germline gives CDR1 SSHAT, CDR2 FNYEAQ (reference sequence). CDR3 length equals 11 residues. CDR3 in amino acids: CASSLRRKLFF. CDR3 bases: TGTGCCAGCAGCTTAAGGCGGAAACTGTTTTTT.

The genes are TRBV7-9 and TRBJ2-7; D perhaps matches TRBD1 (5 bases). The V gene lost 1 base and the J gene lost 2 bases, with 12 bases spanning the gap. The CDR3 length is 15 residues. In germline, CDR1 is SEHNR, CDR2 FQNEAQ (reference sequence). DNA of the CDR3: TGTGCCAGCAGCTTAGGAACGGGCAGGGCCTACGAGCAGTACTTC. Encoded protein: CASSLGTGRAYEQYF.

The chain uses TRBV18 and TRBJ2-1; no reliable D call. V was cut by 2 bases and J by 0 bases, with 11 bases left in between. Germline values: CDR1 KGHSH, CDR2 LQKENI. CDR3 length: 16 amino acids. The CDR3 here is CASSPSLLSSYNEQFF. The CDR3 DNA follows: TGTGCCAGCTCACCATCGCTACTGAGCTCCTACAATGAGCAGTTCTTC. The complete variable domain, with remaining parts taken from reference TRBV18 and TRBJ2-1, reads NAGVMQNPRHLVRRRGQEARLRCSPMKGHSHVYWYRQLPEEGLKFMVYLQKENIIDESGMPKERFSAEFPKEGPSILRIQQVVRGDSAAYFCASSPSLLSSYNEQFFGPGTRLTVL.

The chain combines TRBV5-1 with TRBJ1-1; 8 positions match TRBD1. Germline loops: CDR1 SGHRS, CDR2 YFSETQ. Losses at the gene ends were 4 bases for V and 1 base for J; bases not matched to a gene: 9. The CDR3 has 16 residues. The CDR3 sequence: CASSPDRGIPNTEAFF. The CDR3 nucleotides read TGCGCCAGCAGCCCAGACAGGGGAATCCCGAACACTGAAGCTTTCTTT.

The V gene is TRBV30, the J gene TRBJ1-1, with D maybe TRBD1 (5 bases). The CDR3 covers 12 residues. Looked up from germline, CDR1 is GTSNPN and CDR2 is SVGIG (reference sequence). V lost 5 bases and J lost 4, with 11 bases in between. CDR3: CAWGNRPTEAFF. As DNA, the CDR3 is TGTGCCTGGGGTAACAGGCCCACTGAAGCTTTCTTT.

The chain uses TRBV6-1 and TRBJ1-2, with 8 bases aligning to TRBD1. This CDR3 is 15 amino acids long. Trimming at V came to 7 bases and at J to 4 bases, leaving 11 bases not matched to a gene. Germline assignment: CDR1 MNHNS and CDR2 SASEGT. CDR3 nucleotide sequence: TGTGCCAGCATCGACAGGGGTAAAATCCCCTATGGCTACACCTTC. Translated, it gives CASIDRGKIPYGYTF.

This chain links TRBV5-1 with TRBJ2-6; D is uncertain. The ends were cut back, 4 bases at V and 0 bases at J, with 8 bases in the middle. This CDR3 is built from 15 residues. Germline loops: CDR1 SGHRS, CDR2 YFSETQ. This chain's CDR3 is CASSKDVSGANVLTF. The CDR3 bases are TGCGCCAGCAGCAAGGACGTCTCTGGGGCCAACGTCCTGACTTTC.

This chain links TRBV14 with TRBJ2-4; D call uncertain. V was clipped by 4 bases and J by 0 bases, with 10 bases between them. This CDR3 has 15 residues. Per germline, CDR1 SGHDN and CDR2 FVKESK. The CDR3 sequence: CASSPFGLAKNIQYF. The CDR3 bases are TGTGCCAGCAGCCCATTCGGTCTAGCCAAAAACATTCAGTACTTC.